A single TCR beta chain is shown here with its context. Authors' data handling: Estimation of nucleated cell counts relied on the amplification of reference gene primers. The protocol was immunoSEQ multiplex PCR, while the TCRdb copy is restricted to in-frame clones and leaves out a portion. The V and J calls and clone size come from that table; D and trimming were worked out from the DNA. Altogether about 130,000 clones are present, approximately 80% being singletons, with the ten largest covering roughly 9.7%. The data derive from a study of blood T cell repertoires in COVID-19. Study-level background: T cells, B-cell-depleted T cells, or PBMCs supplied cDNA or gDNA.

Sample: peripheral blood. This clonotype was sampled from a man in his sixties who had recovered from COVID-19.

The CDR3 sequence is CASSGGQPGTDTQYF. CDR3 in DNA: TGTGCCAGCAGCGGGGGACAGCCAGGCACAGATACGCAGTATTTT. V is TRBV5-8 and J is TRBJ2-3, with 7 bases aligning to TRBD1. CDR3 length: 15 residues. Germline CDR1 and CDR2: SGHTS and YDEGEE. V shed 4 bases, J shed 1 base, and the junction held 6 bases outside the gene matches.